This T cell receptor beta chain was documented in a study of cytomegalovirus exposure and HLA in healthy donors. In the study overall: Among the roughly 400 donors who were genotyped, roughly 76% fell in the genetic ancestry cluster that is associated with self-reported Caucasian donors.

Study findings and constraints: The study carried out a later analysis of TCR beta sequences. It associated some 17,000 of them with specific HLA alleles at a false discovery rate of 0.05.

Primers for the PCR totalled 60 Vbeta and 13 Jbeta. The protocol was immunoSEQ multiplex PCR, while the TCRdb copy is restricted to in-frame clones and leaves out a portion. This table has around 150,000 clones, around 73% appearing once. This CDR3 spans 14 amino acids. Germline V gene data show CDR1 as SGHTA and CDR2 as FQGTGA. V dropped 4 bases and J dropped 4 bases, with 13 bases sitting between them. Remarks on this clone: Its antigen remains unidentified.

The sequencing sample was made of PBMCs. V is TRBV7-3 and J is TRBJ2-5; no reliable D call. This clonotype was sampled from a male donor in good health and CMV-seronegative. The CDR3 loop is CASSSQSNRETQYF. The CDR3 region has the DNA TGTGCCAGCAGCTCCCAAAGCAACCGAGAGACCCAGTACTTC.